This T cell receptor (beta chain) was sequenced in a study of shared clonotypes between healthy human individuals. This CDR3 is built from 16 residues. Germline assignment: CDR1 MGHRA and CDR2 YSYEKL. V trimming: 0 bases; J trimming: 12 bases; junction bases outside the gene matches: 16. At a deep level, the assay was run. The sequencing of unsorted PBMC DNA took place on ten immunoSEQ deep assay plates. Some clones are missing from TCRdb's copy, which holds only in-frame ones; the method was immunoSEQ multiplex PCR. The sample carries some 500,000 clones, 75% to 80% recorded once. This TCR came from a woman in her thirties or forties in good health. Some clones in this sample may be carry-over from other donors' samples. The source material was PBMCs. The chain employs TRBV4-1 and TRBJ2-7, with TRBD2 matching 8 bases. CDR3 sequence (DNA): TGCGCCAGCAGCCAAGATGAGGTAGCGGGACCATCACGGGGGTACTTC. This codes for CASSQDEVAGPSRGYF.